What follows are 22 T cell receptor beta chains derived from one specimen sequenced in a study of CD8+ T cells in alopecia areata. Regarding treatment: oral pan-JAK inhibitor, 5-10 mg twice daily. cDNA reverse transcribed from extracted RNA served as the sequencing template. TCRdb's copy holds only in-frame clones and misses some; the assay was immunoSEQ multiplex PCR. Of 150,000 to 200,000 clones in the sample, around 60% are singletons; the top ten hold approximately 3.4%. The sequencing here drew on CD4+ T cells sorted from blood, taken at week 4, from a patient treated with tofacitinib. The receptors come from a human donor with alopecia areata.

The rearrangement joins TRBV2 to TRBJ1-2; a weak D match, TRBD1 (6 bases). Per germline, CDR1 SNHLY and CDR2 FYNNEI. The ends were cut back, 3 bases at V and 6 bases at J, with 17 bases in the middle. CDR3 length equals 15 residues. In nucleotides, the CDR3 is TGTGCCAGCAGTGAGGTTAGGGGGGCCGGAGATGGCTACACCTTC. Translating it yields CASSEVRGAGDGYTF.

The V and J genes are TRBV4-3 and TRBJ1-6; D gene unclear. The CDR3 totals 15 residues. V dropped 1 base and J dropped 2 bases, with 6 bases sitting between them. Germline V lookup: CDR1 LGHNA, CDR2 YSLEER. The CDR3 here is CASSQGSTYNSPLHF. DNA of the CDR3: TGCGCCAGCAGCCAAGGGAGTACCTATAATTCACCCCTCCACTTT.

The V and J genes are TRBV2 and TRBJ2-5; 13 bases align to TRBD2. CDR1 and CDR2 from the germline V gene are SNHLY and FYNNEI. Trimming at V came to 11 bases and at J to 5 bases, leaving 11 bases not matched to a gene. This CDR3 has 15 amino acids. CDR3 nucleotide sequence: TGTGCCGCGGCCACTAGCGGGGGGGCCGGGGAGACCCAGTACTTC. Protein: CAAATSGGAGETQYF.

CDR3 sequence: CASSQESRGHYEQYF. CDR3 in DNA: TGTGCCAGCAGCCAAGAATCCAGGGGGCACTACGAGCAGTACTTC. The J gene is TRBJ2-7, the V gene TRBV4-2, with 8 bases identical to TRBD1. J lost 3 bases, V lost 0 bases, and 4 bases had no gene match. CDR1 and CDR2 (germline): LGHNA, YNFKEQ. The CDR3 length is 15 residues.

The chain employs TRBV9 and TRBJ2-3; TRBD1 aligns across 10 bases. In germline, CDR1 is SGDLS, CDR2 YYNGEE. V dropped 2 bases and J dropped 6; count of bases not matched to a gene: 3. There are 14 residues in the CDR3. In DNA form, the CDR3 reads TGTGCCAGCAGCGTGACAGGGGGCCCGGATACGCAGTATTTT. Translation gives CASSVTGGPDTQYF.

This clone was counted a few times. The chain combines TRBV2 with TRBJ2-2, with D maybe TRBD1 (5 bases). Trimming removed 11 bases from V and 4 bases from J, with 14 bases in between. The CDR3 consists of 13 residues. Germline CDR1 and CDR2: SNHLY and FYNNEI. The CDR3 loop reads CAGQGPPTGELFF. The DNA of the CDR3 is TGTGCCGGACAAGGGCCCCCCACCGGGGAGCTGTTTTTT.

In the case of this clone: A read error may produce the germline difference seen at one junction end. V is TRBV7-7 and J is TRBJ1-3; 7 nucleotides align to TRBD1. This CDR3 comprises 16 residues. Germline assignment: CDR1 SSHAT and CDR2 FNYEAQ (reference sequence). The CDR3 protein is CASSAGPQGLGNTIYF. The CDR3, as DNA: TGTGCTAGCAGCGCAGGTCCACAGGGGTTGGGGAACACCATATATTTT.

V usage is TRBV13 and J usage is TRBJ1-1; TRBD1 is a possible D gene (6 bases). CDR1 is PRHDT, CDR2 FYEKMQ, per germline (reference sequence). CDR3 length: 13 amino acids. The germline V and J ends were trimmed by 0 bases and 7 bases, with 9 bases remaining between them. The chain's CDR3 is CASSLGRRGEAFF. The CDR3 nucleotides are TGTGCCAGCAGCTTAGGCCGCAGGGGTGAAGCTTTCTTT. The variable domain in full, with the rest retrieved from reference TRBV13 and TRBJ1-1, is AAGVIQSPRHLIKEKRETATLKCYPIPRHDTVYWYQQGPGQDPQFLISFYEKMQSDKGSIPDRFSAQQFSDYHSELNMSSLELGDSALYFCASSLGRRGEAFFGQGTRLTVV.

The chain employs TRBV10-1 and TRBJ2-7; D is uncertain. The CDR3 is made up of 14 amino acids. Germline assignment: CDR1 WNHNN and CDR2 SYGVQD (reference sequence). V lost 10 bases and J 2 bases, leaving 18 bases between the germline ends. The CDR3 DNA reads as TGCGCCACCCGGGTCCTCCCTGGCACCTACGAGCAGTACTTC. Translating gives CATRVLPGTYEQYF.

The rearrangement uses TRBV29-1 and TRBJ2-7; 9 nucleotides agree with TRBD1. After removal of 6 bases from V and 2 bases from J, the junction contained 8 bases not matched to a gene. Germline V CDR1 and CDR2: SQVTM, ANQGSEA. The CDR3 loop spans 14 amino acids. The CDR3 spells CSVGSRQGAYEQYF. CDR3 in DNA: TGCAGCGTAGGCTCCCGACAGGGGGCCTACGAGCAGTACTTC.

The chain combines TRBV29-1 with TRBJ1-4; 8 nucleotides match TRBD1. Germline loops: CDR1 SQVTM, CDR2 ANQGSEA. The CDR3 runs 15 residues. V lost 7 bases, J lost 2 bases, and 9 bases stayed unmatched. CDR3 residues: CSARTGITTNEKLFF. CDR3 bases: TGCAGCGCAAGGACAGGGATTACGACTAATGAAAAACTGTTTTTT.

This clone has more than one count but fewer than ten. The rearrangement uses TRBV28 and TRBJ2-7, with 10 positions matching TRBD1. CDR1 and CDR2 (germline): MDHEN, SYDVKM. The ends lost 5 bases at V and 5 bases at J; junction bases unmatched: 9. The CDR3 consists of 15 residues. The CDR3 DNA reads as TGTGCCAGCAGTGATCCGGGACAGGGGTCCGACGAGCAGTACTTC. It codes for CASSDPGQGSDEQYF.

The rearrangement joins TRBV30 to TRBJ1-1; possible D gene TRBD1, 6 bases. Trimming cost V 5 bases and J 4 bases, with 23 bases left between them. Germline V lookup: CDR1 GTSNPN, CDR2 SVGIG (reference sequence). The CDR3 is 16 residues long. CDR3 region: CAWDHRDRRAATEAFF. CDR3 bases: TGTGCCTGGGACCACAGGGATCGTCGGGCGGCCACTGAAGCTTTCTTT.

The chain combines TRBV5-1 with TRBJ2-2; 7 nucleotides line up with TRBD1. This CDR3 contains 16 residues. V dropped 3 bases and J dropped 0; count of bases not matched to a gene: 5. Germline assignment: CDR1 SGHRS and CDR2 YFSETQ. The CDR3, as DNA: TGCGCCAGCAGCTCGGCCGGGACAGCGAACACCGGGGAGCTGTTTTTT. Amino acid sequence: CASSSAGTANTGELFF.

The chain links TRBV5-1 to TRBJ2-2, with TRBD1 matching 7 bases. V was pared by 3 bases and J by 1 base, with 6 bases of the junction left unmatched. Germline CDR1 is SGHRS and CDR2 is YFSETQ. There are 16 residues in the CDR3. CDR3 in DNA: TGCGCCAGCAGCTCGCGACAGGGATTGAACACCGGGGAGCTGTTTTTT. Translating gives CASSSRQGLNTGELFF.

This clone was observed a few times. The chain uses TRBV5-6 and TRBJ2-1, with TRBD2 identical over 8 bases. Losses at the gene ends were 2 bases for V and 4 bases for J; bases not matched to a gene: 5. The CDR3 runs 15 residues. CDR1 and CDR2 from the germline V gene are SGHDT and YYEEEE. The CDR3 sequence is CASSFSRGAYNEQFF. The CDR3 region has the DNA TGTGCCAGCAGCTTCTCGCGGGGGGCATACAATGAGCAGTTCTTC.

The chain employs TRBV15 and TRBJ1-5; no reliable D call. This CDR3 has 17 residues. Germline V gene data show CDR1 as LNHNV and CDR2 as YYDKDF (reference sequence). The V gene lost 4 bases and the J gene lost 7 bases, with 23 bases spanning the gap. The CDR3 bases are TGTGCCACCAGCACAGACAAAATGGGGTTTTCGGGACAGCCCCAGCATTTT. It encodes CATSTDKMGFSGQPQHF.

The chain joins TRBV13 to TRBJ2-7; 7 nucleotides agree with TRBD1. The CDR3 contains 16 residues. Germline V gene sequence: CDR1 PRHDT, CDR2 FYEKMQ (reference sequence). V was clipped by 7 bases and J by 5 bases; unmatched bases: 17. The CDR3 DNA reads TGTGCCAGCACCTGGATGTGGAGACAGGGCTTCCACGAGCAGTACTTC. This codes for CASTWMWRQGFHEQYF.

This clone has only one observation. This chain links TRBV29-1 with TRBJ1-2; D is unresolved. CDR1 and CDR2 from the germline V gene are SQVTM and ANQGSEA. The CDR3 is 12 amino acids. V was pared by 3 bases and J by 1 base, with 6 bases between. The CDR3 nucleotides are TGCAGCGTTGAGATGGTTAACTATGGCTACACCTTC. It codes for CSVEMVNYGYTF.

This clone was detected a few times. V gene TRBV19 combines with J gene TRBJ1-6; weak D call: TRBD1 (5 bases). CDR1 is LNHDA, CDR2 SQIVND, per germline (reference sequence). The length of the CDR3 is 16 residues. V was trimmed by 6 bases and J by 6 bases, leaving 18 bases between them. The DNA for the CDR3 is TGTGCCAGTAGCCGAGCTGGGGGTGGTGCTAATTCACCCCTCCACTTT. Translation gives CASSRAGGGANSPLHF. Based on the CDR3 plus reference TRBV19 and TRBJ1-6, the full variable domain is DGGITQSPKYLFRKEGQNVTLSCEQNLNHDAMYWYRQDPGQGLRLIYYSQIVNDFQKGDIAEGYSVSREKKESFPLTVTSAQKNPTAFYLCASSRAGGGANSPLHFGNGTRLTVT.

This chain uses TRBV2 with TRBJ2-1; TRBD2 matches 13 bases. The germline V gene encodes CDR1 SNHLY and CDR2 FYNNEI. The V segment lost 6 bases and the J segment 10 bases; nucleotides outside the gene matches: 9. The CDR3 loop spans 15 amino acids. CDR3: CASRSTSGGPGEQFF. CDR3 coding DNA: TGTGCCAGCAGATCGACTAGCGGGGGGCCAGGAGAGCAGTTCTTC.

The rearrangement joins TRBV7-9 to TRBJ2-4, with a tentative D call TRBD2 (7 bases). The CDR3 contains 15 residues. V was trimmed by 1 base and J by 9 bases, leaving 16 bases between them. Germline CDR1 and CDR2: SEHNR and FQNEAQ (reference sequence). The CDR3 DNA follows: TGTGCCAGCAGCTTAGATTCCGGCGGGGGCGGCATTCAGTACTTC. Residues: CASSLDSGGGGIQYF. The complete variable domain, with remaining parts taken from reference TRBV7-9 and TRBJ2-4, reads DTGVSQNPRHKITKRGQNVTFRCDPISEHNRLYWYRQTLGQGPEFLTYFQNEAQLEKSRLLSDRFSAERPKGSFSTLEIQRTEQGDSAMYLCASSLDSGGGGIQYFGAGTRLSVL.